One T cell receptor (beta chain) is described in this entry. As yet, its antigen is unknown. Libraries were prepared by immunoSEQ multiplex PCR; TCRdb keeps only in-frame clonotypes and omits some of them. Found here are 120,000 to 150,000 clones, around 88% of them singletons; the top ten hold roughly 16%. Germline CDR1 reads MGHRA; CDR2 reads YSYEKL. Between the trimmed V and J ends, which lost 1 base and 3 bases, there was a span of 10 bases. This CDR3 region has 14 residues. The sample is drawn from a study of T cell responses to AZD1222 COVID-19 vaccine. The study, taken as a whole, reports: Across the whole spike, CD4 TCRs peaked at regions 160-218 and 743-854. Two doses of AZD1222 preceded a rise in Spike-specific TCR breadth and depth. Repertoires were collected only later (after the peak T cell response had occurred). Reportedly, close to half of spike-specific TCRs are directed against unmutated variant regions.

The receptor comes from an adult in good health. The sequences come from peripheral blood, collected on day 0 of AZD1222 vaccination. The rearrangement joins TRBV4-1 to TRBJ2-7; possibly TRBD1 for D (6 bases). The CDR3 region has the DNA TGCGCCAGCAGCCAAGCCACGACAGGCTACGAGCAGTACTTC. This codes for CASSQATTGYEQYF.